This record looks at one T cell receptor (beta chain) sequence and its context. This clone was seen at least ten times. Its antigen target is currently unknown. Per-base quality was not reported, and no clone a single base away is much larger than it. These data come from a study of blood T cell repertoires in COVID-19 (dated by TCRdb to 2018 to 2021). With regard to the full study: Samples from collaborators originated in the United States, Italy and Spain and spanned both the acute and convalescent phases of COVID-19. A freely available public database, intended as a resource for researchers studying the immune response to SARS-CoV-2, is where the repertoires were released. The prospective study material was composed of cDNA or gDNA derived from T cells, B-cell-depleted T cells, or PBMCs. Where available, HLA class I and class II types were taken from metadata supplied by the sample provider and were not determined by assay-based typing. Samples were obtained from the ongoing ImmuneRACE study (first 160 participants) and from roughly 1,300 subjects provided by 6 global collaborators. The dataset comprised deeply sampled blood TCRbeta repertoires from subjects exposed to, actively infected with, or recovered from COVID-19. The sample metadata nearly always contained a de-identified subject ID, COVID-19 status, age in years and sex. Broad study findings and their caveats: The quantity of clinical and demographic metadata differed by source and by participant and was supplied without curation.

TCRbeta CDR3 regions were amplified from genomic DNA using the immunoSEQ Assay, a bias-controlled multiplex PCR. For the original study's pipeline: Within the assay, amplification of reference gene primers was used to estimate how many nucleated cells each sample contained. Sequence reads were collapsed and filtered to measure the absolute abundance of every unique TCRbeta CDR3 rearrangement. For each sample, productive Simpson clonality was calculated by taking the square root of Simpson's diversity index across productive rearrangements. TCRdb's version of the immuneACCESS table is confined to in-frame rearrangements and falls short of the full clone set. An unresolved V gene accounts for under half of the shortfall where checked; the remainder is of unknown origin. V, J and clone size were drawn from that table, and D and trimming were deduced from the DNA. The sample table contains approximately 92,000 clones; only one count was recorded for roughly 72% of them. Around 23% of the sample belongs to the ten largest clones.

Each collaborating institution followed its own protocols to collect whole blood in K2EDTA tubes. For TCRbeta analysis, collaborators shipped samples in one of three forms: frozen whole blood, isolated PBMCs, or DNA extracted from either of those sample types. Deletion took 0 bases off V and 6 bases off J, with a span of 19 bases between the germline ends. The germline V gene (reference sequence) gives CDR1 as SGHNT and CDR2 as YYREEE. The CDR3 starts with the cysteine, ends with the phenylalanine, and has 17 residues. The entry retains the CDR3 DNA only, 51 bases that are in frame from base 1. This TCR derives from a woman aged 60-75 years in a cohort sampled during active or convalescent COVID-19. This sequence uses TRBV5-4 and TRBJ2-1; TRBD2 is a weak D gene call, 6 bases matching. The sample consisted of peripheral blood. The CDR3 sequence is CASSLALTSMTRNEQFF. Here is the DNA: TGTGCCAGCAGCTTGGCACTCACTAGCATGACTCGCAATGAGCAGTTCTTC. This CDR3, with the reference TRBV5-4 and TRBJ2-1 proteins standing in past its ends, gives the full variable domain ETGVTQSPTHLIKTRGQQVTLRCSSQSGHNTVSWYQQALGQGPQFIFQYYREEENGRGNFPPRFSGLQFPNYSSELNVNALELDDSALYLCASSLALTSMTRNEQFFGPGTRLTVL.